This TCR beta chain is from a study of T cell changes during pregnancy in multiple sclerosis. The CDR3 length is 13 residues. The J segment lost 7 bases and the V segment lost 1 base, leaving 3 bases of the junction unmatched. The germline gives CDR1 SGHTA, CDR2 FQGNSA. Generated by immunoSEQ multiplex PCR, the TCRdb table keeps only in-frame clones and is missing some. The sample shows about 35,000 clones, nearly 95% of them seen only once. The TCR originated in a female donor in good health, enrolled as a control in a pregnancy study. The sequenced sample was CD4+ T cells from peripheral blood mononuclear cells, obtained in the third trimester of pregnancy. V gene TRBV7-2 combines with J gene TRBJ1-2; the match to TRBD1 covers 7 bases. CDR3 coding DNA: TGTGCCAGCAGCTTAGGACAGGGACGTGGCTACACCTTC. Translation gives CASSLGQGRGYTF. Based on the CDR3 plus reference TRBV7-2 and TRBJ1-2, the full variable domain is GAGVSQSPSNKVTEKGKDVELRCDPISGHTALYWYRQSLGQGLEFLIYFQGNSAPDKSGLPSDRFSAERTGGSVSTLTIQRTQQEDSAVYLCASSLGQGRGYTFGSGTRLTVV.